This T cell receptor beta chain was captured by sequencing in a study of blood T cell repertoires in COVID-19. The germline V and J ends were trimmed by 2 bases and 15 bases, with 20 bases remaining between them. Germline V gives CDR1 SGHVS, CDR2 FQNEAQ. This CDR3 has 14 amino acids. Original processing methods: The assay estimated nucleated cells by amplifying reference gene primers. Libraries were prepared by immunoSEQ multiplex PCR; TCRdb keeps only in-frame clonotypes and omits some of them. V, J and clone size are taken as reported in that table, and D and trimming were inferred from the DNA itself. The table has over 150,000 clones, 70% to 85% seen once.

This chain connects TRBV7-8 to TRBJ1-5; D ambiguous. This clonotype was sampled from an older woman with acute or convalescent COVID-19. Specimen: peripheral blood. Here the CDR3 reads CASSLSSDRSPTHF. DNA of the CDR3: TGTGCCAGCAGCTTATCGTCCGACCGGAGCCCCACGCATTTT.